This T cell receptor (beta chain) was recovered during a study of synovial regulatory T cells in juvenile arthritis (dated by TCRdb to the mid-2010s). At the level of the whole study: Among sequenced patients, a few were therapy-naive, one received methotrexate plus infliximab, over five received methotrexate, and one had no treatment information. The study compared the TCRbeta CDR3 repertoires of blood iaTreg cells, other blood Treg cells and synovial fluid Treg cells taken from matched patient samples. Effector T cell subsets from the study cohort were also sequenced for comparisons, but the Treg dataset by itself includes only blood Treg cells and synovial fluid Treg cells. The TCR repertoire comparisons covered Treg and Teff subsets from around ten JIA patients with active disease.

Library generation was performed with the immunoSEQ multiplex PCR assay. TCRbeta CDR3 sequencing was performed by Adaptive Biotechnologies. In the authors' own workflow: To assess repertoire similarity, the researchers used the Chao-modified Jaccard index along with median clonotype overlap taken from 200 random subsamples at equal sample size. Similarity analyses used either productive nucleotide sequences or in silico-translated amino acid sequences. Hierarchical clustering with single linkage and t-SNE based on Chao-modified Jaccard distances were used to compare repertoires. Repertoire diversity was quantified with the Renyi index, after sample size normalisation, across a range of alpha values. This is the immuneACCESS table as TCRdb keeps it, with only in-frame sequences that have V and J called. A part of the clones is gone; compared with another copy, unresolved V genes explain less than half, and the rest is unexplained. For V, J and clone size, that table is used; D and trimming come from the DNA. This specimen's table enumerates about 6,900 clones. The ten largest clones capture roughly 0.65% of the sample.

TCR repertoire donors were approximately eleven juvenile idiopathic arthritis patients with active disease who had not reached inactive disease, 3 polyarticular and 8 oligoarticular. A median age of approximately 10 years (range roughly 2.2-22.9) and a median disease duration of approximately seven years (range 0.2-19.1) were recorded for the TCR-sequenced patients. Samples for TCR repertoire analysis were collected at two centres in Italy. Peripheral blood mononuclear cells were separated using a Histopaque-1077 density gradient and frozen in about 90% FCS with roughly 10% DMSO. Details on this clone: The antigen it binds to is not known.

Broad study findings and their caveats: Blood iaTreg cells showed lower TCR diversity than other blood Treg cells, consistent with antigen-driven expansion. iaTreg TCR repertoires were largely private across patients and partially overlapped with synovial Teff and blood CPL repertoires. Synovial Treg cells shared more CDR3 sequences with iaTreg cells than with other blood Treg cells, and Chao-Jaccard similarity confirmed that synovial Treg cells were more closely related to iaTreg cells.

CDR1 LNHDA and CDR2 SQIVND were looked up in the germline V gene (reference sequence). The CDR3 has 14 amino acids, counting the end cysteine and phenylalanine. Only the protein is available. The clonotype comes from a donor aged 2-35 years with juvenile idiopathic arthritis. Specimen: Treg cells from blood. The cell subset or site label of this sample denotes: remaining (HLA-DR-negative) circulating blood Treg cells. The chain was built from TRBV19 and TRBJ1-2; lacking DNA, the TRBD1 call made by TCRdb goes unchecked. The CDR3 region: CASRTSTGNYGYTF.